What follows is one T cell receptor (beta chain) and its context. Trimming took 4 bases from V and 4 from J, leaving 13 bases between them. In germline, CDR1 is SGHDN, CDR2 FVKESK. This CDR3 region has 14 residues. This sample was taken from a study of blood T cell repertoires in COVID-19. Across the whole study: Nucleic acid was either cDNA or gDNA, and it came from T cells, B-cell-depleted T cells, or PBMCs.

The Seattle site enrolled patients during active infection and followed them longitudinally. Per the original data handling: Scientists estimated how many nucleated cells there were by amplifying reference gene primers. The data were produced by immunoSEQ multiplex PCR, yet TCRdb's version contains in-frame clones alone and is incomplete. V, J and clone size reflect that table, while D and trimming were determined from the DNA. This repertoire shows some 270,000 clones, approximately 84% found once; its top ten account for less than 20%. The J gene is TRBJ1-2, the V gene TRBV14; no firm D call. This sequence was found in a person between 65 and 79 years old with COVID-19, enrolled during active disease. Sequenced sample: peripheral blood. For the CDR3, the DNA is TGTGCCAGCAGCCTCGGACTGCTACCCTATGGCTACACCTTC. It yields the protein CASSLGLLPYGYTF.